Shown below are 12 T cell receptor beta chains from a single sample sequenced in a study of identical twins. MiXCR, applied by TCRdb to the 5' RACE reads, yields one record per CDR3 protein. Here the sample spans 640,000 or so distinct CDR3 sequences, roughly 6% being singletons. The specimen was naive T cells sorted from blood. The receptors come from a man between 18 and 29 years old in good health.

The gene calls are TRBV20-1 and TRBJ2-3; 9 nucleotides agree with TRBD1. CDR3 size: 16 residues. Germline loops: CDR1 DFQATT, CDR2 SNEGSKA (reference sequence). V trimming: 5 bases; J trimming: 2 bases; junction bases outside the gene matches: 11. The CDR3 nucleotides are TGCAGTGCTGGAACCGGGACAGGGCCTGACACAGATACGCAGTATTTT. Amino acid sequence: CSAGTGTGPDTDTQYF.

This clonotype was seen repeatedly, ten times or more. The chain carries TRBV12-3 or TRBV12-4 and TRBJ2-7; TRBD2 might be the D (6 bases). The germline V and J ends were trimmed by 5 bases and 1 base, with 12 bases remaining between them. The CDR3 has 14 residues. DNA for the CDR3: TGTGCCAGCAGTCCGGGGGACCAGTCCTACGAGCAGTACGTC. Its protein is CASSPGDQSYEQYV.

This chain joins TRBV6-5 and TRBJ1-5, with 11 nucleotides matching TRBD1. Germline loops: CDR1 MNHEY, CDR2 SVGAGI. This CDR3 has 15 residues. Losses at the gene ends were 3 bases for V and 3 bases for J; bases not matched to a gene: 1. DNA of the CDR3: TGTGCCAGCAGTTATGGACAGGGGGCCAATCAGCCCCAGCATTTT. Translation: CASSYGQGANQPQHF.

The table lists this clonotype with many counts. The gene calls are TRBV12-3 or TRBV12-4 and TRBJ1-5, with TRBD1 identical over 8 bases. This CDR3 comprises 14 residues. V was pared by 6 bases and J by 4 bases, with 5 bases of the junction left unmatched. This chain's CDR3 is CASRLGQGNQPQHF. The CDR3 bases are TGTGCCAGCAGACTAGGACAGGGAAATCAGCCCCAGCATTTT.

This clonotype was observed many times. The CDR3: CAISESTSFNEQFF. DNA of the CDR3: TGTGCCATCAGTGAGTCAACTTCTTTTAATGAGCAGTTCTTC. This chain joins TRBV10-3 and TRBJ2-1; D is ambiguous. V lost 0 bases to trimming and J lost 7 bases, with 10 bases between them. This CDR3 is built from 14 residues. Germline V gives CDR1 ENHRY, CDR2 SYGVKD.

This clonotype has a handful of counts. V is TRBV4-2 and J is TRBJ2-1; D is unresolved. This CDR3 is built from 17 residues. Germline V gene sequence: CDR1 LGHNA, CDR2 YNFKEQ. V was cut by 0 bases and J by 0 bases, with 12 bases left in between. The CDR3 loop reads CASSQDIETGSYNEQFF. CDR3 DNA sequence: TGTGCCAGCAGCCAAGATATCGAGACCGGCTCCTACAATGAGCAGTTCTTC.

This clonotype was counted at least ten times. The chain couples TRBV6-5 to TRBJ2-3; D remains unclear. From germline, CDR1 is MNHEY and CDR2 SVGAGI. The CDR3 sequence is 13 residues long. Trimming left V 3 bases short and J 6 bases short, with 10 bases between. As DNA, the CDR3 is TGTGCCAGCAGTTATTCCCTCTATGATACGCAGTATTTT. Protein: CASSYSLYDTQYF.

This clonotype was counted between two and nine times. The chain has TRBV6-2 or TRBV6-3 and TRBJ1-5; D remains ambiguous. The germline gives CDR1 MNHEY, CDR2 SVGEGT. The V end lost 2 bases, the J end lost 7 bases, and 12 bases lay between the germline ends. This CDR3 has 14 amino acids. CDR3 loop: CASSYMSGGQPQHF. As DNA, the CDR3 is TGTGCCAGCAGTTACATGTCTGGAGGGCAGCCCCAGCATTTT.

This clonotype has a handful of counts. V and J are TRBV6-6 and TRBJ1-2; D is unclear. Germline V gene lookup returns CDR1 MNHNY and CDR2 SVGAGI (reference sequence). The germline V and J ends were trimmed by 6 bases and 0 bases, with 8 bases remaining between them. The CDR3 runs to 13 residues. The chain's CDR3 is CASRQATNYGYTF. Written as DNA, the CDR3 is TGTGCCAGCAGGCAAGCAACTAACTATGGCTACACCTTC.

There are a few counts of this clonotype. This chain uses TRBV14 with TRBJ2-3; D possibly uses TRBD1 or TRBD2 (5 bases each). From germline, CDR1 is SGHDN and CDR2 FVKESK. V shed 1 base and J shed 4 bases, with 15 bases lying between them. The CDR3 extends over 16 amino acids. CDR3 region: CASSQVWGSGADTQYF. The CDR3 nucleotides read TGTGCCAGCAGCCAAGTATGGGGGTCCGGTGCAGATACGCAGTATTTT.

This clonotype appeared many times. The gene calls are TRBV5-6 and TRBJ2-3, with 7 bases aligning to TRBD2. The CDR3 runs to 17 residues. Germline V gene sequence: CDR1 SGHDT, CDR2 YYEEEE. Losses at the gene ends were 4 bases for V and 1 base for J; bases not matched to a gene: 12. CDR3 DNA: TGTGCCAGCAGCAGCCCCTTCCTAGCGGAGGGCACAGATACGCAGTATTTT. As protein: CASSSPFLAEGTDTQYF.

There are many counts of this clonotype. V gene TRBV11-2 combines with J gene TRBJ2-1; D remains ambiguous. From germline, CDR1 is SGHAT and CDR2 FQNNGV. CDR3 length: 13 residues. The V end lost 5 bases, the J end lost 10 bases, and 15 bases lay between the germline ends. CDR3 sequence (DNA): TGTGCCAGCAGCACCATATCGACCATGGAGCAGTTCTTC. The encoded protein is CASSTISTMEQFF.